One and the same sample provided the 2 T cell receptor beta chains below, sequenced in a study of shared clonotypes between healthy human individuals. The assay was immunoSEQ multiplex PCR, and TCRdb's table has in-frame clones only and misses some. The sample carries 500,000 or so clones, around 96% recorded once. Sequenced sample: naive CD4+ T cells sorted from blood. Subset specified: CD45RA+ positively selected. These receptors all stem from a woman in her twenties or thirties in good health.

Turning to this clone: Relative to the germline gene, one junction end is altered; a read error may explain this. V usage is TRBV7-9 and J usage is TRBJ2-1, with D perhaps matching TRBD2 (5 bases). This CDR3 has 17 residues. The germline V gene has CDR1 SEHNR and CDR2 FQNEAQ (reference sequence). CDR3 DNA sequence: TGTACCAGCAGCTTAGCCCTGGACTTCTTTTCCTACAATGAGCAGTTCTTC. Translated, it gives CTSSLALDFFSYNEQFF.

The chain uses TRBV6-5 and TRBJ2-2; no firm D call. This CDR3 has 13 residues. The V end lost 7 bases, the J end lost 7 bases, and 13 bases lay between the germline ends. Germline CDR1 and CDR2: MNHEY and SVGAGI. The CDR3 here is CASTRRVGGELFF. Here the CDR3 DNA reads TGTGCCAGCACCAGGAGAGTGGGCGGGGAGCTGTTTTTT.